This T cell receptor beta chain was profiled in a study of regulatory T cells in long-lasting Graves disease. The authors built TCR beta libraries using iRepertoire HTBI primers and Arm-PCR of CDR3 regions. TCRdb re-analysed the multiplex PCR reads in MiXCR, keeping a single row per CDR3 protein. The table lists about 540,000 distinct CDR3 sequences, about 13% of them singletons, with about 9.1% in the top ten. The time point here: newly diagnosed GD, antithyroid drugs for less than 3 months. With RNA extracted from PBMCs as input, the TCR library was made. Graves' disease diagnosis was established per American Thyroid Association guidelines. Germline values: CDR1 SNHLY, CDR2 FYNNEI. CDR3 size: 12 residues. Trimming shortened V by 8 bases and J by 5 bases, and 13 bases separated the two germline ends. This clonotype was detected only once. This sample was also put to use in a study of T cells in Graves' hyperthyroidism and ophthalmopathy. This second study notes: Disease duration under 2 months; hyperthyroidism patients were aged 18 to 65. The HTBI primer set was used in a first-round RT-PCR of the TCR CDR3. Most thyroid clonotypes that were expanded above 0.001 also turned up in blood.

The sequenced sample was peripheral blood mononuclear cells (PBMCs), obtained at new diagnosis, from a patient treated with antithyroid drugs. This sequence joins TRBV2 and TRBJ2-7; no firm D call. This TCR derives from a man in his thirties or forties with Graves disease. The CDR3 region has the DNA TGTGCCAGCGAACTGGGCCGGGACGAGCAGTACTTC. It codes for CASELGRDEQYF.